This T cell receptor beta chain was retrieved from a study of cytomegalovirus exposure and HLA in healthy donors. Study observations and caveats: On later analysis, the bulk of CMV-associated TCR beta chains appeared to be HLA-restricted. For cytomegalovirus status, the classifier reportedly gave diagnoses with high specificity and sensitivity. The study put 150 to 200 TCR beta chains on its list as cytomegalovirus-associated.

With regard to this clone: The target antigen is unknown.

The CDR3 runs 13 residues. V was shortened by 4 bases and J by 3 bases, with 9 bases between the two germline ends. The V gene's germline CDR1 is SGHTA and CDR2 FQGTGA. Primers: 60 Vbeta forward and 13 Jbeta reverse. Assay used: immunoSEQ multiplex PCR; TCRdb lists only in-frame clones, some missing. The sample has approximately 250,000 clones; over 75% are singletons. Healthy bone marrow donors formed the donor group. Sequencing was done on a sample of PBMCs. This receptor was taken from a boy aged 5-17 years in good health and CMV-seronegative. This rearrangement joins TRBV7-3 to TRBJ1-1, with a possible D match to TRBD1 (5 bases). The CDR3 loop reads CASSSQGDTEAFF. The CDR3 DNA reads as TGTGCCAGCAGCTCCCAAGGGGACACTGAAGCTTTCTTT.